This T cell receptor (beta chain) was profiled in a study of OX40 agonist ivuxolimab in advanced cancers. Study in general: People in dose escalation had one of these cancers: hepatocellular carcinoma, melanoma, renal cell or head and neck cancer. Previous treatment with anti-PD-1, anti-PD-L1 or anti-CTLA-4 therapy was allowed; 40% had received some.

People who had autoimmune disease history or systemic immunosuppression were excluded. Clones were read by immunoSEQ multiplex PCR, and TCRdb kept only the in-frame ones, dropping some. The sample lists around 94,000 clones, around 86% occurring once. After removal of 6 bases from V and 4 bases from J, the junction contained 4 bases not matched to a gene. Germline CDR1 reads SGHNT; CDR2 reads YENEEA. The CDR3 runs to 14 residues. The starting material was CD4+ or CD8+ T cells sorted from blood, obtained in a trial of the OX40 agonist ivuxolimab. The chain employs TRBV11-3 and TRBJ2-5, with 11 bases aligning to TRBD1. This receptor was obtained from an adult with an advanced solid tumor such as melanoma, head and neck, liver or kidney cancer. The CDR3 nucleotides read TGTGCCAGCAGTAGGGGGACAGGGGGAGAGACCCAGTACTTC. Protein: CASSRGTGGETQYF.